This TCR beta chain was recovered during a study of radiotherapy plus CTLA-4 blockade in lung cancer. The V and J ends lost 7 bases and 2 bases respectively, with 22 bases between them. The CDR3 totals 17 residues. CDR1 is MDHEN and CDR2 is SYDVKM in the germline V gene. Sequencing used immunoSEQ multiplex PCR; TCRdb keeps in-frame clones, though not all of them. Among approximately 49,000 clones listed, roughly 81% were seen once. This sequence joins TRBV28 and TRBJ2-3, with D maybe TRBD1 (6 bases). The sequencing used peripheral blood, collected from a patient treated with radiotherapy plus ipilimumab. This receptor was obtained from a human donor with non-small cell lung cancer whose response to radiotherapy plus ipilimumab could not be evaluated. The CDR3 sequence is CASIPFWQGPPTDTQYF. In nucleotides, the CDR3 is TGTGCCAGCATTCCCTTCTGGCAGGGGCCACCCACAGATACGCAGTATTTT.